This TCR beta chain was observed in a study of shared clonotypes between healthy human individuals. Turning to this clone: The same CDR3 can be traced to other DNA sequences in this sample.

V was cut by 6 bases and J by 8 bases, with 7 bases left in between. The CDR3 runs to 11 residues. Germline V gives CDR1 MDHEN, CDR2 SYDVKM. The deep-level immunoSEQ assay was used. The assay was immunoSEQ multiplex PCR, and TCRdb's table has in-frame clones only and misses some. Of some 2.3 million clones in the sample, approximately 93% are singletons; the top ten hold about 0.39%. The clonotype originates from a man aged 18 to 30 in good health. Some clones in this sample may be carry-over from other donors' samples. The V gene is TRBV28, the J gene TRBJ1-4; D gene uncertain. Sequencing used naive CD4+ T cells from PBMCs. As for subset: CD45RA+ positively selected. The CDR3 DNA follows: TGTGCCAGCAGCCCCCGCGAAAAACTGTTTTTT. Translating gives CASSPREKLFF.